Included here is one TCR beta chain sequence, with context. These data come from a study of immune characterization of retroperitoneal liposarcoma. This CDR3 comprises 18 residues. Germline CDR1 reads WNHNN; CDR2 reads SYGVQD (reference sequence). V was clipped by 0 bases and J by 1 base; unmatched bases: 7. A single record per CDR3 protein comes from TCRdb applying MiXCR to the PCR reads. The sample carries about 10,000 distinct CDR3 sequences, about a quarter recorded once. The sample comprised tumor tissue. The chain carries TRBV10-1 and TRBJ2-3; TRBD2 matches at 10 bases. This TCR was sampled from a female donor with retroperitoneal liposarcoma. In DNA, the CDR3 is TGCGCCAGCAGTGAGTCGTATACTAGCGGGGACGGCACAGATACGCAGTATTTT. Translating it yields CASSESYTSGDGTDTQYF.